The 8 T cell receptor beta chains listed next were all sequenced from one sample in a study of CD8 T cells in ankylosing spondylitis. For these TCRs, the target antigens are not known. Study-level findings and limits: Ankylosing spondylitis blood appeared to be characterized by a TCR beta motif of about 8 highly homologous variants.

TCRdb re-called the 5' RACE reads with MiXCR, one entry per CDR3 protein. The table records some 800,000 distinct CDR3 sequences, 10% to 15% of them present only once. The sequenced sample was blood, either unsorted or a sorted T cell fraction (not recorded which). The receptors shown here come from a male donor with ankylosing spondylitis.

The gene calls are TRBV9 and TRBJ1-1, with TRBD1 as a possible D gene (6 bases). Germline CDR1 is SGDLS and CDR2 is YYNGEE. The CDR3 has 13 amino acids. Trimming left V 3 bases short and J 4 bases short, with 10 bases between. CDR3 region: CASSGTGSTEAFF. The CDR3 nucleotides read TGTGCCAGCAGCGGTACAGGGAGCACTGAAGCTTTCTTT.

V gene TRBV6-4 combines with J gene TRBJ2-3, with 7 bases identical to TRBD1. V lost 2 bases and J lost 3; bases outside the gene matches: 8. Germline loops: CDR1 MRHNA, CDR2 SNTAGT. The CDR3 is 16 residues long. The CDR3 DNA follows: TGTGCCAGCAGTGACAAGACAGGGAGAGAAACAGATACGCAGTATTTT. Translation: CASSDKTGRETDTQYF.

This chain uses TRBV11-2 with TRBJ1-1; TRBD1 is a possible D gene (5 bases). Trimming cost V 3 bases and J 11 bases, with 10 bases left between them. Germline V lookup: CDR1 SGHAT, CDR2 FQNNGV. The CDR3 sequence is 11 residues long. For the CDR3, the DNA is TGTGCCAGCAGCTTGGCAGGGCACGCTTTCTTT. Protein: CASSLAGHAFF.

V and J are TRBV20-1 and TRBJ2-1; D may be TRBD1 (6 bases). V was trimmed by 4 bases and J by 4 bases, leaving 14 bases between them. This CDR3 contains 14 residues. CDR1 DFQATT and CDR2 SNEGSKA come from the germline V gene (reference sequence). Written as DNA, the CDR3 is TGCAGTGCTAACACCCGGACAGCGTACAATGAGCAGTTCTTC. This gives the protein CSANTRTAYNEQFF.

Comments on this clonotype: The junction does not match germline at one end; this may be a read error. V usage is TRBV20-1 and J usage is TRBJ1-6, with a tentative D call TRBD1 (5 bases). Germline CDR1 DFQATT, CDR2 SNEGSKA (reference sequence). This CDR3 contains 15 residues. For the CDR3, the DNA is TGCAGTGCCAGAGCTTCAGGGTTGTCGGGCTCACCCCTCCACTTT. This translates into CSARASGLSGSPLHF.

This clonotype was counted between two and nine times. The chain joins TRBV20-1 to TRBJ1-2, with 8 bases identical to TRBD1. Germline assignment: CDR1 DFQATT and CDR2 SNEGSKA (reference sequence). This CDR3 has 13 residues. J lost 6 bases, V lost 3 bases, and 6 bases had no gene match. This chain's CDR3 is CSASETGADGYTF. CDR3 nucleotides: TGCAGTGCTAGCGAGACAGGGGCGGATGGCTACACCTTC.

The chain couples TRBV9 to TRBJ1-1; possibly TRBD1 for D (5 bases). The CDR3 is made up of 14 amino acids. Per the germline V gene, CDR1 is SGDLS and CDR2 is YYNGEE. The V gene lost 1 base and the J gene lost 3 bases, with 10 bases spanning the gap. CDR3 protein: CASSVRREDTEAFF. As DNA, the CDR3 is TGTGCCAGCAGCGTACGCAGGGAGGACACTGAAGCTTTCTTT.

This chain uses TRBV7-9 with TRBJ1-2; TRBD1 aligns across 7 bases. This CDR3 has 13 amino acids. V dropped 4 bases and J dropped 8; count of bases not matched to a gene: 7. Germline CDR1 SEHNR, CDR2 FQNEAQ (reference sequence). The CDR3 sequence is CASSSRQGGGYTF. In DNA form, the CDR3 reads TGTGCCAGCAGCTCAAGACAGGGTGGAGGCTACACCTTC.